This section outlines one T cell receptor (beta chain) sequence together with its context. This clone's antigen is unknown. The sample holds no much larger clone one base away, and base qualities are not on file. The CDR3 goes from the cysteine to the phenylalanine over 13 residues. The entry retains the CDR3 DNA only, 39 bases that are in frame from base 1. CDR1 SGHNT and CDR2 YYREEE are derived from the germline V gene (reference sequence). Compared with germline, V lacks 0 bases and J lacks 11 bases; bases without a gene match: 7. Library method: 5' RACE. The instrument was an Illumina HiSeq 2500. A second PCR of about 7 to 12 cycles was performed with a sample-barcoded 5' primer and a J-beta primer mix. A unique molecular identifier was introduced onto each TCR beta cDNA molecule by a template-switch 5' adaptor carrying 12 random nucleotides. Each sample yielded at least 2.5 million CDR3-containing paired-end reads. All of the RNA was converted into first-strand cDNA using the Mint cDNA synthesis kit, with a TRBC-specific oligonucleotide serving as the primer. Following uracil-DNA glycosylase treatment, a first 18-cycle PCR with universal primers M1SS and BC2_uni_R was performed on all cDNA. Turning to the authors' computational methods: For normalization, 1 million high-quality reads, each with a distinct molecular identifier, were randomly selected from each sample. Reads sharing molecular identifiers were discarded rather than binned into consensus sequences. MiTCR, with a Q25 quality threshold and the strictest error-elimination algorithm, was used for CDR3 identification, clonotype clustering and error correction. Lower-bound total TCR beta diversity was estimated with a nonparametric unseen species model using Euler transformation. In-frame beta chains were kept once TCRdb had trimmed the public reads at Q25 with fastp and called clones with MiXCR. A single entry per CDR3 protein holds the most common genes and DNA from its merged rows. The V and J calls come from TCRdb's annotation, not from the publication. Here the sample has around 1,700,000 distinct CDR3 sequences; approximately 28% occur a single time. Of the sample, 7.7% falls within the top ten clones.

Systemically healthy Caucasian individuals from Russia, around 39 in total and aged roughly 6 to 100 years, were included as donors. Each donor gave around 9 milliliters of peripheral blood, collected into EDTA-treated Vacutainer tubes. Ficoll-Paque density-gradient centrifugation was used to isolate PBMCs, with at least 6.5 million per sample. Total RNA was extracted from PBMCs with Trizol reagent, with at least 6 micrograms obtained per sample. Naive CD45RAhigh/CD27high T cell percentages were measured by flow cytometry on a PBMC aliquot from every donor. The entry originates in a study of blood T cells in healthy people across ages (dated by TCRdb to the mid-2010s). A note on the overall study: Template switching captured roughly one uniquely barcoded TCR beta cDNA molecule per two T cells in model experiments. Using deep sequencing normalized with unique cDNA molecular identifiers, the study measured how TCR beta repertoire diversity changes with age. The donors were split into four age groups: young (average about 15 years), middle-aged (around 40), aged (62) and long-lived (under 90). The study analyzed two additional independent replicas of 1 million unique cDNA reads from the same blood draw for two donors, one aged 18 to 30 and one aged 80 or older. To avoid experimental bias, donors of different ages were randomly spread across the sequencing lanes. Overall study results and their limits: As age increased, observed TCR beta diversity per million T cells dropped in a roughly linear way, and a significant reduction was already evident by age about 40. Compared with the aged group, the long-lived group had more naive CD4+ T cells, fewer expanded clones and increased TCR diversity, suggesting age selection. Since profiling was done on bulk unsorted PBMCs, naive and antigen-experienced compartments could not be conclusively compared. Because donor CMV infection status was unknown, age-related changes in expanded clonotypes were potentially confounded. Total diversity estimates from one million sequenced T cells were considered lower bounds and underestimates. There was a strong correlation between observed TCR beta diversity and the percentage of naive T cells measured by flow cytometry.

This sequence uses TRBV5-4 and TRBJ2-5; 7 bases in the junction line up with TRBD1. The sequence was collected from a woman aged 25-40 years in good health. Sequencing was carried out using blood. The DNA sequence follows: TGTGCCAGCAGCTTGGACGCTACAGGGGAGCAGTACTTC. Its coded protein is CASSLDATGEQYF. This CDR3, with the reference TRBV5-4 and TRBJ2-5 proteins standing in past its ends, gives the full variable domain ETGVTQSPTHLIKTRGQQVTLRCSSQSGHNTVSWYQQALGQGPQFIFQYYREEENGRGNFPPRFSGLQFPNYSSELNVNALELDDSALYLCASSLDATGEQYFGPGTRLLVL.